These T cell receptor beta chains were read from a single sample in a study of cytomegalovirus exposure and HLA in healthy donors. Sequenced by immunoSEQ multiplex PCR; TCRdb stores in-frame clones only, minus some. The sample lists 100,000 to 150,000 clones, approximately 92% occurring once. Sequencing was carried out using PBMCs. These TCRs come from a woman aged 18-29 years in good health and CMV-seronegative. Each CDR3 is given without its conserved first and last residue.

TRBV6-6 ASSFGNNQPQH
TRBV28 ASSPGTRGFEKLF
TRBV5-4 ASSLAKGQRNTGELF
TRBV30 AWSGDRTGVGYEQY
TRBV10-1 ASTPSGKRSDTQY
TRBV9 ASSTALAHTGELF
TRBV6-6 ASSWTGGKSDTQY
TRBV18 ASSPVAGGLGAYNEQF
TRBV5-1 ASRRRADRTQETQY
TRBV11-2 ASSLVSDNYGYT
TRBV19 ASTSDRAGYT
TRBV7-8 ASSSRRDSEAF
TRBV6-5 ASSYGGTGELF
TRBV27 ASNPTRQSYEQY
TRBV27 ASSFRSGVRNTEAF
TRBV19 ASSIVEELSQPQH
TRBV11-2 ASSLPGRNTIY
TRBV30 AWAQAYNEQF
TRBV7-2 ASSLTGRGSNQPQH
TRBV30 AWSVLIGLEAF
TRBV5-1 ASSFQSGSTDTQY
TRBV28 ASSPQGAQLGNQPQH
TRBV14 ASSHNNRTSGSFSYNEQF
TRBV27 ASSLEAPTKRDTQY
TRBV5-1 ASSLAPPGSLTNYGYT
TRBV29-1 SVESGGAETQY
TRBV27 ASSWTRGGANVLT
TRBV30 AWTRGISYNEQF
TRBV5-1 ASSLRGRGLDGYT
TRBV2 ASSNNRNTEAF
TRBV6-5 ASSYEQGNSPLH
TRBV18 ASSSLLEQPQH
TRBV5-1 ASSLDSIYEQY
TRBV7-9 ASSLDGWSSYNEQF
TRBV2 ASTRTSDTGELF
TRBV28 ASSLGRGYATNEKLF
TRBV2 ASSESGINEKLF
TRBV28 ASSFDSLYGYT
TRBV2 ASIQRDTTYEQY
TRBV10-3 AIRVASGSREF
TRBV19 ASSLDSSYEQY
TRBV7-9 ASGQGYTEAF
TRBV28 ASSSRASGANVLT
TRBV7-2 ASSPRGQGMNQPQH
TRBV19 ARGSGTRIPYGYT
TRBV14 ASSHREGGGQETQY
TRBV6-1 ASSSGVGYT
TRBV7-6 ASSLELAEETQY
TRBV2 ASREQGAISYEQY
TRBV2 ASRGTVWSTDTQY
TRBV19 ASSIGGIRADTQY
TRBV27 ASSLSASGSYEQY
TRBV27 ASSLRSQGALYEQY
TRBV28 ASSLTRNTGELF
TRBV27 ASSWDLNNEQF
TRBV5-8 ASSPGVYEKLF
TRBV7-2 ASSPRGAWETQY